This T cell receptor beta chain was sequenced for a study of spatial heterogeneity in lung cancer. Using its own MiXCR run on the 5' RACE reads, TCRdb lists one record per CDR3 protein. Among 5,500 to 9,000 distinct CDR3 sequences listed, about an eighth were seen once. J gave up 0 bases and V 1 base, and 5 bases lay outside the gene matches. CDR1 is SGHRS and CDR2 is YFSETQ in the germline V gene. This CDR3 contains 18 residues. The time point is: sample taken at primary tumor resection. This clonotype has at least ten counts. Its matching antigen is unknown. General observations from the study: Expanded alpha and beta TCR counts within tumors tracked tumor mutation counts.

The gene calls are TRBV5-1 and TRBJ2-2; 11 positions agree with TRBD2. This sequence was found in a male donor with early-stage non-small cell lung cancer. Sequenced here: lung tumor tissue, sampled at surgery. DNA of the CDR3: TGCGCCAGCAGCTTGAAACTAGCGGGAGATTCGAACACCGGGGAGCTGTTTTTT. Encoded protein: CASSLKLAGDSNTGELFF. The variable domain in full, with the rest retrieved from reference TRBV5-1 and TRBJ2-2, is KAGVTQTPRYLIKTRGQQVTLSCSPISGHRSVSWYQQTPGQGLQFLFEYFSETQRNKGNFPGRFSGRQFSNSRSEMNVSTLELGDSALYLCASSLKLAGDSNTGELFFGEGSRLTVL.